Each of the 20 T cell receptor beta chains below was sequenced from the same sample in a study of T-cell reconstitution after alpha-beta-depleted transplantation in children. For TCRbeta, the library was prepared with unique molecular identifiers. TCRdb redid the calling of the PCR reads with MiXCR, one entry per CDR3 protein. The sample holds about 610,000 distinct CDR3 sequences, 25% to 30% seen once. The sequences come from PBMCs, collected before TCRalphabeta/CD19-depleted stem cell transplant. These receptor sequences come from a boy less than two years old with Wiskott-Aldrich syndrome, due to receive a stem cell transplant.

V usage is TRBV7-2 and J usage is TRBJ2-1, with 8 bases lining up with TRBD2. V lost 3 bases and J lost 6; bases outside the gene matches: 4. This CDR3 is 14 amino acids long. CDR1 is SGHTA, CDR2 FQGNSA, per germline. The CDR3 here is CASSFSGKSNEQFF. The CDR3 DNA reads TGTGCCAGCAGCTTTAGCGGGAAGAGCAATGAGCAGTTCTTC.

Only a few counts were recorded for this clonotype. The chain combines TRBV5-1 with TRBJ1-3, with D hard to call. Per the germline V gene, CDR1 is SGHRS and CDR2 is YFSETQ. V was cut by 8 bases and J by 0 bases, with 12 bases left in between. The CDR3 loop spans 14 amino acids. The CDR3 region is CASRLSYSGNTIYF. The DNA for the CDR3 is TGCGCCAGTCGGCTGTCCTACTCTGGAAACACCATATATTTT.

The gene calls are TRBV20-1 and TRBJ2-1; TRBD2 aligns across 9 bases. V gave up 5 bases and J gave up 8 bases; unmatched junction bases: 16. Germline V gene data show CDR1 as DFQATT and CDR2 as SNEGSKA (reference sequence). The CDR3 sequence is 16 residues long. The CDR3, as DNA: TGCAGTGCTGGCCCTACCCTGCGGGAGGGTTTCGATGAGCAGTTCTTC. Protein product: CSAGPTLREGFDEQFF.

This clonotype was detected only a few times. This is likely a read error, given that the CDR3 carries no conserved phenylalanine or tryptophan at its end. This chain links TRBV5-1 with TRBJ2-1, with D possibly being TRBD2 (6 bases). Germline V gene lookup returns CDR1 SGHRS and CDR2 YFSETQ. This CDR3 contains 15 residues. V was trimmed by 7 bases and J by 8 bases, leaving 22 bases between them. CDR3 sequence (DNA): TGCGCCAGCGGTCACATCGAAGGAGGGCGCTATGAGCAGTTCTCC. Encoded protein: CASGHIEGGRYEQFS.

The sample holds a few counts of this clonotype. The chain couples TRBV7-8 to TRBJ2-2; D might be TRBD2 (5 bases). Germline V gives CDR1 SGHVS, CDR2 FQNEAQ. V was cut by 1 base and J by 7 bases, with 16 bases left in between. The CDR3 loop spans 16 amino acids. This CDR3 is CASSLGVVATNGELFF. As DNA, the CDR3 is TGTGCCAGCAGCTTAGGGGTGGTAGCGACAAACGGGGAGCTGTTTTTT.

This clonotype has just a few counts. The rearrangement joins TRBV27 to TRBJ2-7, with D tentatively TRBD2 (5 bases). CDR3 size: 13 residues. Germline-derived CDR1 and CDR2 are MNHEY and SMNVEV (reference sequence). Trimming left V 4 bases short and J 9 bases short, with 16 bases between. The CDR3 DNA reads TGTGCCAGCAGTTCCCACCCAGCACGGGGGCAGTACTTC. The encoded protein is CASSSHPARGQYF.

V is TRBV5-1 and J is TRBJ2-7; D is possibly TRBD1 (6 bases). V lost 4 bases and J 3 bases, leaving 14 bases between the germline ends. There are 14 residues in the CDR3. Germline values: CDR1 SGHRS, CDR2 YFSETQ. The CDR3 region is CASSKGHGRYEQYF. The CDR3 coding sequence is TGCGCCAGCAGCAAGGGACATGGACGCTACGAGCAGTACTTC.

This clonotype was found a few times. The CDR3 DNA is TGTGCCAGCAGCTTTCTAGGACACCGAGACACCGGGGAGCTGTTTTTT. This encodes CASSFLGHRDTGELFF. This chain connects TRBV7-9 to TRBJ2-2; D might be TRBD1 (5 bases). Germline-derived CDR1 and CDR2 are SEHNR and FQNEAQ (reference sequence). V lost 3 bases to trimming and J lost 3 bases, with 14 bases between them. This CDR3 region has 16 residues.

The chain joins TRBV12-3 or TRBV12-4 to TRBJ2-1; a possible D gene is TRBD2 (6 bases). The V and J ends lost 3 bases and 7 bases respectively, with 16 bases between them. The CDR3 covers 15 residues. The CDR3 sequence is CASSFWARESNEQFF. For the CDR3, the DNA is TGTGCCAGCAGTTTCTGGGCGCGGGAAAGTAATGAGCAGTTCTTC.

The chain uses TRBV10-3 and TRBJ1-4; 8 bases are a match to TRBD1. The germline CDR1 and CDR2 sequences are ENHRY and SYGVKD. V shed 3 bases, J shed 4 bases, and the junction held 7 bases outside the gene matches. There are 16 residues in the CDR3. The CDR3: CAISDRTGSGNEKLFF. In DNA, the CDR3 is TGTGCCATCAGTGATCGGACAGGGTCTGGTAATGAAAAACTGTTTTTT.

The J gene is TRBJ2-2, the V gene TRBV29-1, with a weak D call TRBD1 (6 bases). The V end lost 6 bases, the J end lost 2 bases, and 16 bases lay between the germline ends. Germline V gene data show CDR1 as SQVTM and CDR2 as ANQGSEA. The CDR3 length is 15 residues. The CDR3 nucleotides read TGCAGCGTGACGATTCCGGGACATAACACCGGGGAGCTGTTTTTT. Translating gives CSVTIPGHNTGELFF.

This clonotype has more than one count but fewer than ten. The chain joins TRBV5-1 to TRBJ2-7; 11 bases are shared with TRBD1. The V segment lost 4 bases and the J segment 5 bases; nucleotides outside the gene matches: 8. Per germline, CDR1 SGHRS and CDR2 YFSETQ. The CDR3 sequence is 15 residues long. The CDR3: CASSPPGQGVHEQYF. CDR3 nucleotides: TGCGCCAGCAGCCCTCCGGGACAGGGGGTCCACGAGCAGTACTTC.

This sequence joins TRBV7-9 and TRBJ1-2; no clear D. The CDR3 runs 15 residues. The germline V gene has CDR1 SEHNR and CDR2 FQNEAQ (reference sequence). The V end lost 3 bases, the J end lost 0 bases, and 11 bases lay between the germline ends. Written as DNA, the CDR3 is TGTGCCAGCAGCTTCTCCAGGCCGGCTAACTATGGCTACACCTTC. Protein: CASSFSRPANYGYTF.

The chain joins TRBV5-6 to TRBJ2-5; D possibly corresponds to TRBD2 (5 bases). The V and J ends lost 5 bases and 5 bases respectively, with 13 bases between them. Germline CDR1 and CDR2: SGHDT and YYEEEE. This CDR3 spans 13 amino acids. The CDR3 DNA follows: TGTGCCAGCAGTCTTCTTAGCGAGGAGACCCAGTACTTC. Its translation is CASSLLSEETQYF.

In its sample, this clonotype was seen once. This chain links TRBV28 with TRBJ1-5, with TRBD1 identical over 8 bases. Germline loops: CDR1 MDHEN, CDR2 SYDVKM. V dropped 3 bases and J dropped 7; count of bases not matched to a gene: 8. The CDR3 runs to 15 residues. CDR3 amino acids: CASSFRRQGTQPQHF. In nucleotides, the CDR3 is TGTGCCAGCAGTTTTAGGCGACAGGGGACGCAGCCCCAGCATTTT.

In its sample, this clonotype was seen a few times. V and J are TRBV2 and TRBJ2-4; 8 nucleotides align to TRBD1. V was clipped by 6 bases and J by 2 bases; unmatched bases: 9. This CDR3 region has 16 residues. CDR1 and CDR2 from the germline V gene are SNHLY and FYNNEI. DNA of the CDR3: TGTGCCAGCAGACTTCGACAGGGGAATACCAAAAACATTCAGTACTTC. Its translation is CASRLRQGNTKNIQYF.

V usage is TRBV5-1 and J usage is TRBJ2-1; 8 positions agree with TRBD2. The CDR3 has 16 amino acids. The junction had 6 bases not matched to a gene; V was cut back by 4 bases and J by 0 bases. Germline V gene sequence: CDR1 SGHRS, CDR2 YFSETQ. CDR3 DNA: TGCGCCAGCAGCCCGCTTAGCGGGATCTCCTACAATGAGCAGTTCTTC. Amino acids: CASSPLSGISYNEQFF.

This clonotype has more than one count but fewer than ten. CDR3 region: CASTVLWDRSYNEQFF. Here the CDR3 DNA reads TGTGCCAGCACCGTACTTTGGGACCGCTCCTACAATGAGCAGTTCTTC. The chain employs TRBV12-3 or TRBV12-4 and TRBJ2-1; D possibly matches TRBD1 or TRBD2 (5 bases each). CDR3 length: 16 amino acids. V lost 7 bases and J lost 0, with 16 bases in between.

The V and J genes are TRBV29-1 and TRBJ2-1, with 10 bases lining up with TRBD1. Germline V gene data show CDR1 as SQVTM and CDR2 as ANQGSEA. Trimming at V came to 6 bases and at J to 8 bases, leaving 13 bases not matched to a gene. CDR3 size: 15 residues. The CDR3 region has the DNA TGCAGCGTAATTACGGCGGGACAGGGGTACGATGAGCAGTTCTTC. Amino acids: CSVITAGQGYDEQFF.

This clonotype has more than one count but fewer than ten. The V gene is TRBV29-1, the J gene TRBJ1-1; no definite D call. This CDR3 contains 10 residues. Germline V CDR1 and CDR2: SQVTM, ANQGSEA. The ends were cut back, 4 bases at V and 3 bases at J, with 3 bases in the middle. As DNA, the CDR3 is TGCAGCGTTGGTCACACTGAAGCTTTCTTT. Protein product: CSVGHTEAFF.